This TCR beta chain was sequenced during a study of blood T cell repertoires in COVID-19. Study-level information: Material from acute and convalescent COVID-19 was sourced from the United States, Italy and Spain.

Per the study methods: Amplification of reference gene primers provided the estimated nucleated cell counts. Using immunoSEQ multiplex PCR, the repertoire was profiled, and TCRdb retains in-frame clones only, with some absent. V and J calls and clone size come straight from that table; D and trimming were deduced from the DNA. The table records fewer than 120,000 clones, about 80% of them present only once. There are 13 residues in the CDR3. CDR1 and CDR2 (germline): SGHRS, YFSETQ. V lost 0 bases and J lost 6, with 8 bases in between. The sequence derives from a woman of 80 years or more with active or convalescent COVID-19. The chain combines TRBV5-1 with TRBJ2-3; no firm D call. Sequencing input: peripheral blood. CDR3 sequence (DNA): TGCGCCAGCAGCTTGGACAGCCAGGATACGCAGTATTTT. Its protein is CASSLDSQDTQYF.